A selection of T cell receptor beta chains follows, all from one sample in a study of shared clonotypes between healthy human individuals. Sequencing used immunoSEQ multiplex PCR; TCRdb keeps in-frame clones, though not all of them. The sample has over 400,000 clones, 81% seen once. Sequencing used PBMCs. These receptors all come from a woman aged 40 to 49 in good health. Some clones in this sample may be carry-over from other donors' samples. Each CDR3 is given with its conserved first and last residue. Each record gives: clone size, D gene, J gene, V gene, CDR3 DNA, CDR3 protein. A D gene is named only where the DNA matches it firmly. Size values are once, few and many counts, or a class for expanded clones, and some rows have none.

size: .
D: TRBD2
J: TRBJ2-5
V: TRBV7-9
DNA: TGTGCCAGCACCCAACGGGGGGGAGTAGGCGAGACCCAGTACTTC
CDR3: CASTQRGGVGETQYF

size: .
D: .
J: TRBJ2-3
V: TRBV14
DNA: TGTGCCAGCAGCCCAGGGGTCGCCCCGGGTACGCAGTATTTT
CDR3: CASSPGVAPGTQYF

size: .
D: TRBD1
J: TRBJ2-1
V: TRBV30
DNA: TGTGCCTGGAGCCGGGGACAGGGTGTAGTTGATGAGCAGTTCTTC
CDR3: CAWSRGQGVVDEQFF

size: .
D: .
J: TRBJ1-2
V: TRBV29-1
DNA: TGCAGTGGTTACGGTGGCTACACCTTC
CDR3: CSGYGGYTF

size: .
D: TRBD1
J: TRBJ2-1
V: TRBV28
DNA: TGTGCCAGCAGTCCCACCGGATATGACAGGGGGCTTACTAATGAGCAGTTCTTC
CDR3: CASSPTGYDRGLTNEQFF

size: many
D: .
J: TRBJ1-5
V: TRBV28
DNA: TGTGCCAGCAGTTCAGGGCAGCCCCAGCATTTT
CDR3: CASSSGQPQHF

size: .
D: .
J: TRBJ2-3
V: TRBV27
DNA: TGTGCCAGCAGTTTCGGCCTCCCCACAGATACGCAGTATTTT
CDR3: CASSFGLPTDTQYF

size: .
D: .
J: TRBJ1-5
V: TRBV7-9
DNA: TGTGCCAGCAGCCTTAGTATCCAGGGGAATCAGCCCCAGCATTTT
CDR3: CASSLSIQGNQPQHF

size: .
D: .
J: TRBJ1-1
V: TRBV18
DNA: TGTGCCAGCTCACAAGAGAGCGACACTGAAGCTTTCTTT
CDR3: CASSQESDTEAFF

size: few
D: TRBD1
J: TRBJ2-1
V: TRBV11-3
DNA: TGTGCCAGCGCGATAGGGGGCCGAGGGGGTGAGCAGTTCTTC
CDR3: CASAIGGRGGEQFF

size: .
D: .
J: TRBJ2-4
V: TRBV28
DNA: TGTGCCAGCAGTCCATTAGCGGTAGCCAAAAACATTCAGTACTTC
CDR3: CASSPLAVAKNIQYF

size: .
D: TRBD2
J: TRBJ2-1
V: TRBV6-6
DNA: TGTGCCAGCAGGCCGGGGCAGCGGGAGCTCAATGAGCAGTTCTTC
CDR3: CASRPGQRELNEQFF

size: many
D: .
J: TRBJ2-2
V: TRBV5-1
DNA: TGCGCCAGCAGCACAGGGACTGGCACGAACACCGGGGAGCTGTTTTTT
CDR3: CASSTGTGTNTGELFF

size: few
D: .
J: TRBJ2-7
V: TRBV30
DNA: TGTGCCTGGAGTGTATCCTACGAGCAGTACTTC
CDR3: CAWSVSYEQYF

size: .
D: .
J: TRBJ1-2
V: TRBV5-5
DNA: TGTGCCAGCAGCTTGACGGGGGTCGGCTACACCTTC
CDR3: CASSLTGVGYTF

size: .
D: .
J: TRBJ2-7
V: TRBV4-2
DNA: TGTGCCAGCAGCCAAGCCGCTGGGACCGACCCCGAGCAGTACTTC
CDR3: CASSQAAGTDPEQYF

size: once
D: .
J: TRBJ2-7
V: TRBV30
DNA: TGTGCCTGGAGTGTAGTAGCAGGGGCGGTCGAGCAGTACTTC
CDR3: CAWSVVAGAVEQYF